This T cell receptor beta chain was found in a study of blood T cell repertoires in COVID-19. The wider study: The samples span acute and convalescent COVID-19 from the United States, Italy and Spain. In each case, the material was cDNA or gDNA derived from T cells, B-cell-depleted T cells, or PBMCs.

Individuals aged about 18 to 90 years were recruited from some 26 US areas. Recovery meant two consecutive negative NP/OP PCR tests, professional clearance, or resolved symptoms. The table lists this clone with a count of one. The table came from immunoSEQ multiplex PCR; TCRdb's copy has only in-frame clones and leaves some out. The sample carries about 200,000 clones, about 80% recorded once. The CDR3 runs 16 residues. Trimming left V 3 bases short and J 1 base short, with 14 bases between. Germline CDR1 reads SEHNR; CDR2 reads FQNEAQ (reference sequence). Sequenced material: PBMCs or T cells enriched from blood (not recorded which). The receptor was derived from a man aged 35 to 55 who had recovered from COVID-19. The rearrangement uses TRBV7-9 and TRBJ2-3; D not certain. This CDR3 reads CASSFEVWNRTDTQYF. DNA of the CDR3: TGTGCCAGCAGCTTTGAGGTTTGGAACCGCACAGATACGCAGTATTTT.